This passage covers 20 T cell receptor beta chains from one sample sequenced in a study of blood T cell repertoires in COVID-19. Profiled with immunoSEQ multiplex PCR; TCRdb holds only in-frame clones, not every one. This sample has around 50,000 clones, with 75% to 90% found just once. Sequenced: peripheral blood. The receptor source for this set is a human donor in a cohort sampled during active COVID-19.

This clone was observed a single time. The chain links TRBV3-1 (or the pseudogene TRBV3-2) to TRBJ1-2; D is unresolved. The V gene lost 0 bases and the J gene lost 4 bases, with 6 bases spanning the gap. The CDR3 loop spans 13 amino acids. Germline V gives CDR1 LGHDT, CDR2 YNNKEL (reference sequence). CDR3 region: CASSQEAVYGYTF. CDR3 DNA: TGTGCCAGCAGCCAAGAGGCGGTCTATGGCTACACCTTC.

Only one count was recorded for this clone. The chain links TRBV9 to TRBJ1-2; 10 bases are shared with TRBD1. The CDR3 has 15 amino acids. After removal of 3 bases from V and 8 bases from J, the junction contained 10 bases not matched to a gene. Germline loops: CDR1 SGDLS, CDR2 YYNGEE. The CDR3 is CASSGGDRGLVGYTF. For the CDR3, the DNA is TGTGCCAGCAGCGGAGGAGACAGGGGGCTTGTGGGCTACACCTTC.

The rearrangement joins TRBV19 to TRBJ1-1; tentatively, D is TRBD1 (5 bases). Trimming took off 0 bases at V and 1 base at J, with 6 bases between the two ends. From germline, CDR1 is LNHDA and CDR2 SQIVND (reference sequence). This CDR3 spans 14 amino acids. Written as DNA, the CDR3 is TGTGCCAGTAGTATAGAGGGGCCGAACACTGAAGCTTTCTTT. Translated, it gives CASSIEGPNTEAFF.

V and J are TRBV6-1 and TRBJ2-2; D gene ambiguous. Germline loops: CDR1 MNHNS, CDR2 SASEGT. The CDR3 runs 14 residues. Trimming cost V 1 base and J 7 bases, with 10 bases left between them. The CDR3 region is CASSEEVVSGELFF. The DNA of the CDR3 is TGTGCCAGCAGTGAAGAAGTGGTCAGCGGGGAGCTGTTTTTT.

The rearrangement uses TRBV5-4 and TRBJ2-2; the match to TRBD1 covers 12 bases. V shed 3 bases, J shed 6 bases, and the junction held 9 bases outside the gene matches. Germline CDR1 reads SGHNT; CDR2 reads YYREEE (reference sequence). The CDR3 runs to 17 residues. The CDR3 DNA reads TGTGCCAGCAGCTCGCGGCGGGGACAGGGGGCCTCCGGGGAGCTGTTTTTT. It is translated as CASSSRRGQGASGELFF. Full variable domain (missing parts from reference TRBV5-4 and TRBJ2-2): ETGVTQSPTHLIKTRGQQVTLRCSSQSGHNTVSWYQQALGQGPQFIFQYYREEENGRGNFPPRFSGLQFPNYSSELNVNALELDDSALYLCASSSRRGQGASGELFFGEGSRLTVL.

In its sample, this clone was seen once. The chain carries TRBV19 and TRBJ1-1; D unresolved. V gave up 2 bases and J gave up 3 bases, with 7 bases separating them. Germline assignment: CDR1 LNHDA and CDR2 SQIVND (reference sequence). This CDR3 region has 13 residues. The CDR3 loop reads CASSIYTDTEAFF. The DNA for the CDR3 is TGTGCCAGTAGTATATATACGGACACTGAAGCTTTCTTT.

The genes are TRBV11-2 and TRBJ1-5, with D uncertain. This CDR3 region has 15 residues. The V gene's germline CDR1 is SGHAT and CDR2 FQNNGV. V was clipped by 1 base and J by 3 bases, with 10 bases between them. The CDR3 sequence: CASSLGARSNQPQHF. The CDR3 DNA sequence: TGTGCCAGCAGCTTAGGCGCCCGGTCCAATCAGCCCCAGCATTTT.

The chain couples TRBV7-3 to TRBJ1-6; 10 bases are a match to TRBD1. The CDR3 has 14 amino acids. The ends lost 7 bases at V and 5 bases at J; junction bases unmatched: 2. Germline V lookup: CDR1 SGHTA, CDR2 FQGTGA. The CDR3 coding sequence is TGTGCCAGCACCGGGACAGGGGATAATTCACCCCTCCACTTT. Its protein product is CASTGTGDNSPLHF.

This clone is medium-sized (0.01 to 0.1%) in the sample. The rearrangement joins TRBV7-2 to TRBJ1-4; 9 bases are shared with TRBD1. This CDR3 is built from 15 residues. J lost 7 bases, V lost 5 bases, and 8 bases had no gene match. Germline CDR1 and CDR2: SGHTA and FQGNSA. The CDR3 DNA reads TGTGCCAGCAGCCCCCGCGGACAGGGGAGTGAAAAACTGTTTTTT. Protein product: CASSPRGQGSEKLFF.

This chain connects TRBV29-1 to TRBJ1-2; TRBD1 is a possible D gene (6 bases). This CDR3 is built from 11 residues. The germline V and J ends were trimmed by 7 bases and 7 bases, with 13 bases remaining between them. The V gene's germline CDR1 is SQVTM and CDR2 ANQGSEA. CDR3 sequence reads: CSGQGIGGYTF. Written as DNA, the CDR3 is TGCAGCGGCCAGGGGATTGGTGGCTACACCTTC.

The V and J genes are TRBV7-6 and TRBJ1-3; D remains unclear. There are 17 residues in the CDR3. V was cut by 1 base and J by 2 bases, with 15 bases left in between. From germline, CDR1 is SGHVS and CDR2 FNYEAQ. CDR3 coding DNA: TGTGCCAGCAGCTTAGAGGCGGGGATAGATCCTGGAAACACCATATATTTT. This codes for CASSLEAGIDPGNTIYF.

CDR3: CASRAGTATPNEQFF. The CDR3, as DNA: TGTGCCAGCAGGGCCGGGACAGCGACCCCCAATGAGCAGTTCTTC. V usage is TRBV6-5 and J usage is TRBJ2-1, with 7 nucleotides matching TRBD1. CDR3 size: 15 residues. Germline V gene data show CDR1 as MNHEY and CDR2 as SVGAGI. V shed 6 bases and J 6 bases; nucleotides not matched to a gene: 11.

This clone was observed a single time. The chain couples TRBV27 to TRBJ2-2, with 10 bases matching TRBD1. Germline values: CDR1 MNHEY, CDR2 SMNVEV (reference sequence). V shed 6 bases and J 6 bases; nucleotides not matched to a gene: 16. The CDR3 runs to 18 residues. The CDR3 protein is CASSRPGTGVNVAGELFF. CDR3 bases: TGTGCCAGCAGCCGTCCCGGGACAGGGGTCAATGTCGCCGGGGAGCTGTTTTTT.

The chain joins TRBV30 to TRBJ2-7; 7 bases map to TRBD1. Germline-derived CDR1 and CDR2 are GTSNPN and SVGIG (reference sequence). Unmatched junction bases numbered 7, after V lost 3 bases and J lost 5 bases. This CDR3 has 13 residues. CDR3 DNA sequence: TGTGCCTGGAGGAAGACAGGGAACCACGAGCAGTACTTC. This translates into CAWRKTGNHEQYF.

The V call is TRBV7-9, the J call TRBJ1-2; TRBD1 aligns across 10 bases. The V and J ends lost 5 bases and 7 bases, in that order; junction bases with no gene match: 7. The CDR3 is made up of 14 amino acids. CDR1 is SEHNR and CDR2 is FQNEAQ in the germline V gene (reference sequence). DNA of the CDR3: TGTGCCAGCAGCCTAAGACAGGGGGCAAGTGGCTACACCTTC. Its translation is CASSLRQGASGYTF.

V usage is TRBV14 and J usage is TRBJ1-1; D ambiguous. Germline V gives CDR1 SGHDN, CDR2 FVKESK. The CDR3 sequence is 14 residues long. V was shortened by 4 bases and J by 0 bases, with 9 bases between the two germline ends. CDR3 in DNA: TGTGCCAGCAGCCCGGCGGGGATGAACACTGAAGCTTTCTTT. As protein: CASSPAGMNTEAFF.

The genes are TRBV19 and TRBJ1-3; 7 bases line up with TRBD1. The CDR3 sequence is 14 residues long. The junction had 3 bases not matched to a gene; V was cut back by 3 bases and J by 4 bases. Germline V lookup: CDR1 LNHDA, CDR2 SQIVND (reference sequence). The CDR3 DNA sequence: TGTGCCAGTAGTATCCGGGACAGAGGAAACACCATATATTTT. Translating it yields CASSIRDRGNTIYF.

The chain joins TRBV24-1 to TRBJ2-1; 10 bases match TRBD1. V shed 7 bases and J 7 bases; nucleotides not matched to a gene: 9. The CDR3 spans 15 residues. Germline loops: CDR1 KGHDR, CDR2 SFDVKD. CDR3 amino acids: CATSPGTGDLNEQFF. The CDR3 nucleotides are TGTGCCACCAGCCCCGGGACAGGGGATTTGAATGAGCAGTTCTTC.

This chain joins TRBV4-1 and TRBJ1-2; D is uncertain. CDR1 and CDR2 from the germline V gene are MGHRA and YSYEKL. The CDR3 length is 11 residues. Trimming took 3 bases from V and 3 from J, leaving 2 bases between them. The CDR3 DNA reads TGCGCCAGCAGCCACTACTATGGCTACACCTTC. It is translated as CASSHYYGYTF.

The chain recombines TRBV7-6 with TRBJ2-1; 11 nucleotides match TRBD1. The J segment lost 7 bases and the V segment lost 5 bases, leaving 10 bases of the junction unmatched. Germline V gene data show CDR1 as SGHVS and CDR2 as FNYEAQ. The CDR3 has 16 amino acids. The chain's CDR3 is CASSPRTGGVINEQFF. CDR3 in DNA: TGTGCCAGCAGCCCCAGGACAGGGGGCGTCATAAATGAGCAGTTCTTC.